This passage covers 5 T cell receptor beta chains from one sample sequenced in a study of control samples from healthy donors and cancer patients. Libraries were prepared by immunoSEQ multiplex PCR; TCRdb keeps only in-frame clonotypes and omits some of them. The data show tens of thousands of clones, 87% seen once. The sequenced sample consisted of PBMCs. These receptor sequences come from a woman between 45 and 60 years old with head and neck cancer.

The chain employs TRBV6-5 and TRBJ1-5; D remains unclear. Per the germline V gene, CDR1 is MNHEY and CDR2 is SVGAGI. V was cut by 5 bases and J by 3 bases, with 8 bases left in between. This CDR3 spans 13 amino acids. DNA of the CDR3: TGTGCCAGCAGTACGACATTCAATCAGCCCCAGCATTTT. Amino acid sequence: CASSTTFNQPQHF.

The chain links TRBV18 to TRBJ1-1, with D perhaps matching TRBD1 (6 bases). The germline V and J ends were trimmed by 0 bases and 0 bases, with 17 bases remaining between them. The CDR3 totals 18 residues. Germline V gives CDR1 KGHSH, CDR2 LQKENI. The CDR3 DNA is TGTGCCAGCTCACCACCAGTCAGGGGAGGGGGGATGAACACTGAAGCTTTCTTT. Protein sequence: CASSPPVRGGGMNTEAFF.

This chain links TRBV14 with TRBJ2-1, with 9 bases lining up with TRBD1. J gave up 8 bases and V 4 bases, and 9 bases lay outside the gene matches. This CDR3 spans 15 amino acids. The V gene's germline CDR1 is SGHDN and CDR2 FVKESK. The CDR3 is CASSPTGGGWYEQFF. Written as DNA, the CDR3 is TGTGCCAGCAGCCCTACAGGGGGCGGATGGTATGAGCAGTTCTTC.

As DNA, the CDR3 is TGTGCCAGCAGCTTGGGCGGGGGGGCCCCAGATACGCAGTATTTT. Protein: CASSLGGGAPDTQYF. The V gene is TRBV7-9, the J gene TRBJ2-3; 9 nucleotides line up with TRBD2. This CDR3 is 15 amino acids long. V was clipped by 3 bases and J by 4 bases; unmatched bases: 5. Germline V lookup: CDR1 SEHNR, CDR2 FQNEAQ (reference sequence).

This chain joins TRBV19 and TRBJ1-2; TRBD1 is a possible D gene (5 bases). This CDR3 region has 13 residues. Between the trimmed V and J ends, which lost 8 bases and 4 bases, there was a span of 14 bases. Germline loops: CDR1 LNHDA, CDR2 SQIVND (reference sequence). CDR3 region: CASRGSGGYGYTF. The CDR3 bases are TGTGCCAGTCGGGGGAGTGGGGGCTATGGCTACACCTTC.